The sequence of this T cell receptor beta chain was determined in a study of T cells in Graves' hyperthyroidism and ophthalmopathy. General observations from the study: Model output signaled ophthalmopathy a median 6.5 months ahead of onset. Expanded thyroid clonotypes (above 0.001) were mostly also found in blood.

RNA transcripts were the template for amplifying TCR beta CDR3 regions. The TCR CDR3 was amplified in a first-round RT-PCR using the HTBI primer set. TCRdb re-called the multiplex PCR reads through MiXCR, storing one row per CDR3 protein. This table has nearly 600,000 distinct CDR3 sequences, approximately 13% appearing once. This clonotype came up many times. Antigen specificity is unknown. Each patient was aged 18 to 65 and had newly diagnosed hyperthyroidism of under 2 months' duration. The PBMCs studied were ones that came from about 9.9 ml fresh peripheral blood. This sequence originates from a woman aged 25 to 45 with Graves' hyperthyroidism that later progressed to Graves' ophthalmopathy. The sequenced material came from blood.

The DNA for the CDR3 is TGCAGCGTTGAAGGGAGAGCAAATGAGCAGTTCTTC. Protein product: CSVEGRANEQFF. This chain links TRBV29-1 with TRBJ2-1; D is uncertain. This CDR3 comprises 12 residues. The ends were cut back, 1 base at V and 7 bases at J, with 8 bases in the middle. The V gene's germline CDR1 is SQVTM and CDR2 ANQGSEA.